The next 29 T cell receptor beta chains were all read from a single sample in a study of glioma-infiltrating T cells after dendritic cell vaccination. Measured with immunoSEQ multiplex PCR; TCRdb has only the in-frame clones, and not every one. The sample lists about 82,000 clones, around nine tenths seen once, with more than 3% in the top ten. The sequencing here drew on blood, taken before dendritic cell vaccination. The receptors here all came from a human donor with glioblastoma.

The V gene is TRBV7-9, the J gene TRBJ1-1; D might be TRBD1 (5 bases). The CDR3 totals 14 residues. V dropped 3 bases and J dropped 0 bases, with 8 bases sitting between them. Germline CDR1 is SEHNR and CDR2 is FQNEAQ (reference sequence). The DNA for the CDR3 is TGTGCCAGCAGCTTGGGGGGTGTGAACACTGAAGCTTTCTTT. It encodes CASSLGGVNTEAFF.

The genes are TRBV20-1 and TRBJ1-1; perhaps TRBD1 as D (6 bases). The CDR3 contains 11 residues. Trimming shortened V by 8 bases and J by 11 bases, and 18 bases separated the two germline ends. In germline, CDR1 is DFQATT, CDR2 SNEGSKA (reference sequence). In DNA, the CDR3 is TGCAGTTACTTGACAGGTAATCGGGCTTTCTTT. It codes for CSYLTGNRAFF.

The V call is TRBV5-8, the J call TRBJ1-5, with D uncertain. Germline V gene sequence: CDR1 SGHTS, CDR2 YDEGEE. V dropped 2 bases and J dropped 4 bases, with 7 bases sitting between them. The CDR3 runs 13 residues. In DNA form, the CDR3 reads TGTGCCAGCAGCTTATCACTGAATCAGCCCCAGCATTTT. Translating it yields CASSLSLNQPQHF.

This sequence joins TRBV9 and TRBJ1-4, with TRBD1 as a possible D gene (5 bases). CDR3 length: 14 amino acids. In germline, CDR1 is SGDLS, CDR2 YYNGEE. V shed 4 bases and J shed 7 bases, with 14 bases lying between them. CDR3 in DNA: TGTGCCAGCAGCCGGGACTTGGCGGGTGAAAAACTGTTTTTT. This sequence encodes CASSRDLAGEKLFF.

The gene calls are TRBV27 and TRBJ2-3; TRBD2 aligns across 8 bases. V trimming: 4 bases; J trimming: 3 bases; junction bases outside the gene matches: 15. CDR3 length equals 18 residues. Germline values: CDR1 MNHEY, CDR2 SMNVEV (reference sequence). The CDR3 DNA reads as TGTGCCAGCAGTTCACGGACTAGCAGCTTACGTGAAACAGATACGCAGTATTTT. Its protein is CASSSRTSSLRETDTQYF.

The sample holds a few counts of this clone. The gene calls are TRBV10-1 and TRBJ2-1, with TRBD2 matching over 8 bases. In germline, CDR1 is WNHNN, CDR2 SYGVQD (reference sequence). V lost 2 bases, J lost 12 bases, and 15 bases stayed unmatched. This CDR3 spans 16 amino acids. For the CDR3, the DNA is TGCGCCAGCAGTGAGCGGGCGGGAGGCCTCCAAGATTCGCAGTTCTTC. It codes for CASSERAGGLQDSQFF.

CDR3 nucleotides: TGTGCAACAGGGAGGGACAACGAGCAGTACTTC. Translation gives CATGRDNEQYF. The chain employs TRBV6-5 and TRBJ2-7; D possibly corresponds to TRBD2 (7 bases). There are 11 residues in the CDR3. Germline CDR1 and CDR2: MNHEY and SVGAGI.

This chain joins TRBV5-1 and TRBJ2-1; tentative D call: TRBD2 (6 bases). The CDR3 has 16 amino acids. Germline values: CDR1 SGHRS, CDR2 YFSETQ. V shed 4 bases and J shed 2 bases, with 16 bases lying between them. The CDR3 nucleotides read TGCGCCAGCAGCGGGGGAGCGGGCTCTACCTACAATGAGCAGTTCTTC. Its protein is CASSGGAGSTYNEQFF.

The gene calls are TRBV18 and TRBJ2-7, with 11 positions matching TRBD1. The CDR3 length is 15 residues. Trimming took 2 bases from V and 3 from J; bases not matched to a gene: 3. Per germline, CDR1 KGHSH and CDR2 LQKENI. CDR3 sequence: CASSPAGQGDYEQYF. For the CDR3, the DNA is TGTGCCAGCTCACCAGCGGGACAGGGGGACTACGAGCAGTACTTC.

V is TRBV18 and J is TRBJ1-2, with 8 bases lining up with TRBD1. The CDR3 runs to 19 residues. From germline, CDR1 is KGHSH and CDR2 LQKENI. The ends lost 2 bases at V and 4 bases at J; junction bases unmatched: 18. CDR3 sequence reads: CASSPKTGTGKGDRYGYTF. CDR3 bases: TGTGCCAGCTCACCAAAAACCGGGACAGGAAAAGGAGACCGCTATGGCTACACCTTC.

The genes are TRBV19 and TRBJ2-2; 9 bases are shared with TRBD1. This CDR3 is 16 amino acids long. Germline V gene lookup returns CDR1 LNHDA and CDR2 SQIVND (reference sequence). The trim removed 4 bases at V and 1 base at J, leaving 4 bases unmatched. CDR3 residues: CASSTGDRVNTGELFF. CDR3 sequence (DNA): TGTGCCAGTAGTACCGGGGACAGGGTGAACACCGGGGAGCTGTTTTTT.

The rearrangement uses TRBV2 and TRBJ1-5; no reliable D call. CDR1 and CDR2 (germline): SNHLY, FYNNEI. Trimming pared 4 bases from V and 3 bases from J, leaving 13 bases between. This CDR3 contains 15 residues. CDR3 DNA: TGTGCCAGCAGTGTTTTCGAGTCCGTCAATCAGCCCCAGCATTTT. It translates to CASSVFESVNQPQHF.

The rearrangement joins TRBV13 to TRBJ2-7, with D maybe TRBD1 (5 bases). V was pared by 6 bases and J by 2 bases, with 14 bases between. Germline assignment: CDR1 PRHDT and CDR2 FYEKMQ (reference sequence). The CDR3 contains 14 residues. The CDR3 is CASSRGHLPYEQYF. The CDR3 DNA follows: TGTGCCAGCAGTCGTGGACATTTGCCCTACGAGCAGTACTTC.

CDR3 nucleotides: TGCGCCAGCAGCCAAGGACAGTTGAACACTGAAGCTTTCTTT. This sequence encodes CASSQGQLNTEAFF. The chain couples TRBV5-1 to TRBJ1-1; D may be TRBD1 (6 bases). Germline loops: CDR1 SGHRS, CDR2 YFSETQ. Deletions cut 4 bases from V and 0 bases from J, with 10 bases between. The CDR3 sequence is 14 residues long.

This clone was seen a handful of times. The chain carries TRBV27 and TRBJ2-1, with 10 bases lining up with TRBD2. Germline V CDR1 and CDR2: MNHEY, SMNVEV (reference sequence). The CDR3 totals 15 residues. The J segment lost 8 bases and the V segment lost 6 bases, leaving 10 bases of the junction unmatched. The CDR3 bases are TGTGCCAGCAGCTTAGCGGGGGGCTCTCCCTATGAGCAGTTCTTC. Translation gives CASSLAGGSPYEQFF.

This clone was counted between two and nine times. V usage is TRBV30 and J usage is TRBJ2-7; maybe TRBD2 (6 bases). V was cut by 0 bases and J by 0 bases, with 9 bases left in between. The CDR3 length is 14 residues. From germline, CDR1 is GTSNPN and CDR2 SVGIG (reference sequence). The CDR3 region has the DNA TGTGCCTGGAGTGTATCCGGGGGCTCCTACGAGCAGTACTTC. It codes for CAWSVSGGSYEQYF.

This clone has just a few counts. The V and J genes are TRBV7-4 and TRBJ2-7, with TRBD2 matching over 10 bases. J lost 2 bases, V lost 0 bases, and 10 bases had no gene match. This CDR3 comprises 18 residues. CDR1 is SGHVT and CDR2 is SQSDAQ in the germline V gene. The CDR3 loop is CASSLAGLAGALTYEQYF. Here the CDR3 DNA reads TGTGCCAGCAGCTTAGCGGGGCTAGCGGGGGCCCTTACCTACGAGCAGTACTTC.

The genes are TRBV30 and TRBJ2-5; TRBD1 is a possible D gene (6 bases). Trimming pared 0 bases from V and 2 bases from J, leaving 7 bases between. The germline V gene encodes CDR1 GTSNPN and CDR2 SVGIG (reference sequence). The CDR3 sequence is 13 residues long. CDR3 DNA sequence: TGTGCCTGGAGTGTACAGGGACAAGAGACCCAGTACTTC. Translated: CAWSVQGQETQYF.

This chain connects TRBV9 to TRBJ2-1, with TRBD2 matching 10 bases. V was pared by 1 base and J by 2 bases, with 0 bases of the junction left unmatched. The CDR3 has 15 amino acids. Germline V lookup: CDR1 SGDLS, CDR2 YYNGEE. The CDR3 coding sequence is TGTGCCAGCAGCGTAAGCGGGAGGGCCTACAATGAGCAGTTCTTC. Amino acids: CASSVSGRAYNEQFF.

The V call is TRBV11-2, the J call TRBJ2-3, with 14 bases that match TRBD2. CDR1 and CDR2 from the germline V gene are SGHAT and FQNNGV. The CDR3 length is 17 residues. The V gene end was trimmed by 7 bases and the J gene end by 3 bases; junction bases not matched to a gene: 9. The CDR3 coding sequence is TGTGCCAGCACCCGGGGACTAGCGGGAGATGGGACAGATACGCAGTATTTT. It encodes CASTRGLAGDGTDTQYF.

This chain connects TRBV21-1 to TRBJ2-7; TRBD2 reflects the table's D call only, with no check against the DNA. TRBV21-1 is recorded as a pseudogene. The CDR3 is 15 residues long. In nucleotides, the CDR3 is TGTGCCAGCAGCAGGGTAGCGGGGAGCTCCTACGAGCAGTACTTC. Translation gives CASSRVAGSSYEQYF.

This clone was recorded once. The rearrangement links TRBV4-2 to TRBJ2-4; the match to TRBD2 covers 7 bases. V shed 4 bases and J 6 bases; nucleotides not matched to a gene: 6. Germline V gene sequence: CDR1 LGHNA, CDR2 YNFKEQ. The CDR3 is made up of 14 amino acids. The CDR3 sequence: CASSLGGGTNIQYF. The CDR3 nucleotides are TGTGCCAGCAGCCTTGGGGGGGGAACAAACATTCAGTACTTC.

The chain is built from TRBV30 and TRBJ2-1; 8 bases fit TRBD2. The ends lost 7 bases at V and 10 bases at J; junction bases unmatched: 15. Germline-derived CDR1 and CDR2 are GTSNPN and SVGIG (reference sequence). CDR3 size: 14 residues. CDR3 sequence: CAYSAGGSRAEQFF. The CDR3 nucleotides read TGTGCCTATAGCGCGGGGGGATCCAGAGCCGAGCAGTTCTTC.

CDR3 loop: CASSQETGTEAFF. CDR3 nucleotides: TGCGCCAGCAGCCAAGAGACGGGCACTGAAGCTTTCTTT. The chain employs TRBV4-1 and TRBJ1-1, with D hard to call. The CDR3 contains 13 residues. Trimming removed 0 bases at V and 4 bases at J, with 6 bases between. Germline V gene lookup returns CDR1 MGHRA and CDR2 YSYEKL.

DNA of the CDR3: TGCAGCGTTGAAAGTCGGGATGGCTACACCTTC. This sequence encodes CSVESRDGYTF. The rearrangement links TRBV29-1 to TRBJ1-2; D gene unclear. Germline CDR1 is SQVTM and CDR2 is ANQGSEA. The germline V and J ends were trimmed by 2 bases and 6 bases, with 7 bases remaining between them. CDR3 length equals 11 residues.

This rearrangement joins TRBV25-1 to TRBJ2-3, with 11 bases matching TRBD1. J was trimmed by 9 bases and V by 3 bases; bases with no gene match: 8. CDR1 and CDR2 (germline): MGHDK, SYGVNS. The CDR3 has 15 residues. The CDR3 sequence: CASSDPGTGGVTQYF. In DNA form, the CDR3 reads TGTGCCAGCAGTGACCCCGGGACAGGGGGAGTCACGCAGTATTTT.

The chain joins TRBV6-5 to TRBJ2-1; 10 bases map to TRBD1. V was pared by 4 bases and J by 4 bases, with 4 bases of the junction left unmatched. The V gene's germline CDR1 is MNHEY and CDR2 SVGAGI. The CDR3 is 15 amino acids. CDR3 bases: TGTGCCAGCAGTTCCCCGGGACAGGGGTACAATGAGCAGTTCTTC. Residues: CASSSPGQGYNEQFF.

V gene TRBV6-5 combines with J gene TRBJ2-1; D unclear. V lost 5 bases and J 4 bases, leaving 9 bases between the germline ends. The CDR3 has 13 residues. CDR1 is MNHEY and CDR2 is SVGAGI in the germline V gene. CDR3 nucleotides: TGTGCCAGCAGTGATGAACTTTACAATGAGCAGTTCTTC. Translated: CASSDELYNEQFF.

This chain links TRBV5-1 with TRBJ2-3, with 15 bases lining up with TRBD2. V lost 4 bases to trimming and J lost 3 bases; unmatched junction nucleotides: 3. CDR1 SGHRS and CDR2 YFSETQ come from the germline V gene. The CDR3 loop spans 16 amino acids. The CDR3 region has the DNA TGCGCCAGCAGCACCGGGACTAGCGGGAGGACAGATACGCAGTATTTT. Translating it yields CASSTGTSGRTDTQYF.